This T cell receptor beta chain was captured by sequencing in a study of blood T cell repertoires in COVID-19. Across the whole study: Specimens from acute and convalescent COVID-19 originated in the United States, Italy and Spain. T cells, B-cell-depleted T cells, or PBMCs supplied cDNA or gDNA.

This clone was recorded once. How the authors handled the data: Reference gene primer amplification gave estimated nucleated cell counts. Assay: immunoSEQ multiplex PCR; the TCRdb copy retains only in-frame clones and omits some. The V and J calls and clone size were taken over from that table, and D and trimming were inferred from the DNA. The sample has more than 150,000 clones, 80% to 85% seen once; the top ten hold around 6.3%. The CDR3 has 14 amino acids. V gave up 7 bases and J gave up 8 bases; unmatched junction bases: 10. Germline CDR1 MNHEY, CDR2 SVGAGI. The sequenced sample was peripheral blood. This clonotype originated in a woman in her 40s with acute or convalescent COVID-19. This sequence joins TRBV6-5 and TRBJ1-1; 10 nucleotides match TRBD1. Here the CDR3 DNA reads TGTGCCAGCACCCGGGACAGGGGCACCGGGGAAGCTTTCTTT. Translating gives CASTRDRGTGEAFF.